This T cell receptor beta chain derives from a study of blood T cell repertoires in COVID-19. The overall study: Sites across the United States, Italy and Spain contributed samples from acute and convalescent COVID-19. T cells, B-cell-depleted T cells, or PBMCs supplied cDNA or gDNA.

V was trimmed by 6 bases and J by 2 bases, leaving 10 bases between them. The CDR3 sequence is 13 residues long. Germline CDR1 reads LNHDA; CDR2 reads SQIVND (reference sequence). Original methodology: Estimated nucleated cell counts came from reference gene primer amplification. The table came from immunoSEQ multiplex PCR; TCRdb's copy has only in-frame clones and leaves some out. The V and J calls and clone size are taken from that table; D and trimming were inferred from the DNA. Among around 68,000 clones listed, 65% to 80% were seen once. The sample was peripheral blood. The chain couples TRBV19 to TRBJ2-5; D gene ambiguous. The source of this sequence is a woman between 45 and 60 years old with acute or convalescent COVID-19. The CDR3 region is CASRLIPQETQYF. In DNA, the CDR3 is TGTGCCAGTAGGCTAATTCCGCAAGAGACCCAGTACTTC.